This TCR beta chain was recorded in a study of T-cell memory formation after mild COVID-19. This clonotype was observed many times. Per germline, CDR1 ENHRY and CDR2 SYGVKD. Trimming removed 4 bases from V and 5 bases from J; junction bases left unmatched: 9. The CDR3 is 16 amino acids. TCRdb re-analysed the 5' RACE reads in MiXCR, keeping a single row per CDR3 protein. The table has roughly 200,000 distinct CDR3 sequences, roughly 10% seen once. The genes are TRBV10-3 and TRBJ2-2; 8 positions agree with TRBD2. The TCR comes from a man aged 18 to 29 who had mild COVID-19 (a few samples of this study predate the infection). Cell type and time point are not known. The sample taken for sequencing was PBMCs or a T cell subset sorted from them (not recorded which). CDR3 nucleotide sequence: TGTGCCATCAGTGTCACTTCGGGGGGGCGTACCGGGGAGCTGTTTTTT. As protein: CAISVTSGGRTGELFF.